Each of the 10 T cell receptor beta chains below was sequenced from the same sample in a study of blood T cell repertoires in COVID-19. Assay used: immunoSEQ multiplex PCR; TCRdb lists only in-frame clones, some missing. The sample has about 160,000 clones, around 84% seen once; the top ten hold roughly 8%. The sequenced material came from PBMCs or T cells enriched from blood (not recorded which). These receptors all stem from a woman in her fifties or sixties who had recovered from COVID-19.

The rearrangement links TRBV5-1 to TRBJ2-1; TRBD1 agrees at 8 bases. Germline CDR1 and CDR2: SGHRS and YFSETQ. Trimming took 2 bases from V and 1 from J; bases not matched to a gene: 2. The CDR3 is 15 amino acids. CDR3: CASSLQGVSYNEQFF. CDR3 in DNA: TGCGCCAGCAGCTTACAGGGGGTATCCTACAATGAGCAGTTCTTC.

This chain connects TRBV5-1 to TRBJ2-5; D gene uncertain. V was trimmed by 4 bases and J by 2 bases, leaving 3 bases between them. Germline values: CDR1 SGHRS, CDR2 YFSETQ. The CDR3 is 11 amino acids. For the CDR3, the DNA is TGCGCCAGCAGCGTACAAGAGACCCAGTACTTC. It codes for CASSVQETQYF.

The V gene is TRBV3-1 (or the pseudogene TRBV3-2), the J gene TRBJ1-5; D may be TRBD1 (5 bases). The germline V gene encodes CDR1 LGHDT and CDR2 YNNKEL (reference sequence). There are 16 residues in the CDR3. The V gene lost 3 bases and the J gene lost 1 base, with 13 bases spanning the gap. The CDR3 DNA follows: TGTGCCAGCAGCCAGCCGCAGGAGGGGAGCAATCAGCCCCAGCATTTT. It encodes CASSQPQEGSNQPQHF.

The chain links TRBV12-3 or TRBV12-4 to TRBJ2-7; 7 nucleotides align to TRBD1. Losses at the gene ends were 5 bases for V and 10 bases for J; bases not matched to a gene: 8. The length of the CDR3 is 12 residues. CDR3 sequence reads: CASSPADRSQYF. The CDR3 DNA reads as TGTGCCAGCAGTCCCGCGGACAGGTCCCAGTACTTC.

The rearrangement joins TRBV28 to TRBJ2-7; D remains ambiguous. Deletions cut 2 bases from V and 2 bases from J, with 7 bases between. CDR3 size: 13 residues. The V gene's germline CDR1 is MDHEN and CDR2 SYDVKM. DNA for the CDR3: TGTGCCAGCAGTTTAGCGGTTCCCTACGAGCAGTACTTC. As protein: CASSLAVPYEQYF.

The chain carries TRBV5-1 and TRBJ2-1, with D uncertain. CDR3 length equals 13 residues. Germline CDR1 SGHRS, CDR2 YFSETQ. V gave up 5 bases and J gave up 7 bases, with 13 bases separating them. The CDR3 loop is CASSYGGLNEQFF. As DNA, the CDR3 is TGCGCCAGCAGTTATGGCGGCTTGAATGAGCAGTTCTTC.

This clone was observed a handful of times. The chain uses TRBV5-4 and TRBJ2-1; 8 bases agree with TRBD2. Germline CDR1 and CDR2: SGHNT and YYREEE (reference sequence). Germline trimming cut 3 bases from V and 6 bases from J; bases unmatched to any gene: 5. This CDR3 spans 14 amino acids. The CDR3, as DNA: TGTGCCAGCAGCTCGTATGGGACTAGCAATGAGCAGTTCTTC. Amino acid sequence: CASSSYGTSNEQFF.

Here the CDR3 reads CASSFTGNYGYTF. The DNA for the CDR3 is TGTGCCAGCAGCTTTACAGGGAACTATGGCTACACCTTC. V and J are TRBV7-9 and TRBJ1-2, with a tentative D call TRBD1 (6 bases). Trimming stripped 3 bases from V and 2 bases from J, with 7 bases between. CDR1 is SEHNR, CDR2 FQNEAQ, per germline (reference sequence). The CDR3 totals 13 residues.

This clone was seen a few times. The V and J genes are TRBV12-5 and TRBJ2-7; 8 bases fit TRBD1. The CDR3 totals 14 residues. The germline V gene encodes CDR1 LGHNT and CDR2 FRNRAP. The J segment lost 3 bases and the V segment lost 7 bases, leaving 8 bases of the junction unmatched. The CDR3 sequence: CASVPSDRGYEQYF. The CDR3 DNA reads TGTGCTAGTGTTCCGTCCGACAGGGGCTACGAGCAGTACTTC.

The J gene is TRBJ2-7, the V gene TRBV28; TRBD2 matches 9 bases. The V and J ends lost 0 bases and 5 bases, in that order; junction bases with no gene match: 8. The germline V gene encodes CDR1 MDHEN and CDR2 SYDVKM. The CDR3 consists of 16 residues. The CDR3 sequence is CASSLWTSGQTHEQYF. Written as DNA, the CDR3 is TGTGCCAGCAGTTTATGGACTAGCGGACAGACCCACGAGCAGTACTTC. Supplemented by reference TRBV28 and TRBJ2-7, the full variable domain reads DVKVTQSSRYLVKRTGEKVFLECVQDMDHENMFWYRQDPGLGLRLIYFSYDVKMKEKGDIPEGYSVSREKKERFSLILESASTNQTSMYLCASSLWTSGQTHEQYFGPGTRLTVT.